A selection of T cell receptor beta chains follows, all from one sample in a study of neurological immune-mediated disorders. TCRdb fed the 5' RACE reads into MiXCR, producing one record per CDR3 protein. The sample yields more than 20,000 distinct CDR3 sequences, over 2% seen once. The sequencing sample was made of PBMCs. These receptors were obtained from a woman aged 45 to 65 with multiple sclerosis. CDR3s leave out the opening cysteine and the closing phenylalanine or tryptophan. Some rows mark clone size as missing; the rest say once, few, many or name a class of expanded clone.

cdr3_aa clone_size v_call
AISERQGRTEAF many TRBV10-3
ASSSFGGYNVEPLEAF many TRBV7-8
ASSSDRGMYNEQF NA TRBV5-1
ATYGEKLF many TRBV10-3
ASSLEGIEAF many TRBV5-1
SARGTSGTLWEQF many TRBV20-1
ASRSLGDGGNTIY many TRBV27
ASSFAGAGDTQY many TRBV5-5
RAGAGAYGEAF many TRBV20-1
ASSPTGTSGKTPDTQY NA TRBV7-8
ASSLGGSPFYEQY many TRBV7-2
SARDFGAGGAGELF many TRBV20-1
ATSSRSGGTDTQY many TRBV15
RFRDNMNGEQY many TRBV20-1
SADTLGRETQY many TRBV20-1
SARDLLAGANNEQF many TRBV20-1
ASSPRGQGGGELF few TRBV5-1
ASSYSTGELF many TRBV6-6
ASSPGLAPRSIQY many TRBV18
ASSLAEQSYEQY few TRBV4-3
ASSPGAGTEAF NA TRBV3-1
ASSFGTGLMNTEAF many TRBV7-2
ASSLGGHSYNSPLH once TRBV11-3
ASSLARGDEQY few TRBV7-2
ASTRGYEQY many TRBV6-5
ASSQDLTTTGTQY many TRBV4-1
ASSSDRGRNTEAF many TRBV5-1
ASSPTPAATEAF many TRBV18